This record concerns one T cell receptor (beta chain) sequence. Its antigen is undetermined. The data originate from a study of T cell responses to AZD1222 COVID-19 vaccine. The germline V and J ends were trimmed by 0 bases and 1 base, with 9 bases remaining between them. The CDR3 runs 15 residues. Germline V lookup: CDR1 LNHDA, CDR2 SQIVND (reference sequence). This table comes from immunoSEQ multiplex PCR, and its TCRdb copy is limited to in-frame clones, with some not included. The sample contains about 120,000 clones, 80% to 95% of which appear only once. Study results and limitations: Donors were chiefly white British, with a greater number of females, and clonal diversity was perhaps underestimated. Among vaccine-associated CD4 TCRs, coverage spanned spike, with dominance at 160-218 and 743-854.

The sample was peripheral blood, taken on day 0 of AZD1222 vaccination. The clonotype comes from an adult in good health. This rearrangement joins TRBV19 to TRBJ1-1; D ambiguous. Here the CDR3 DNA reads TGTGCCAGTAGTATAGATGACCAGGAGAACACTGAAGCTTTCTTT. Translation: CASSIDDQENTEAFF.